What follows are 23 T cell receptor beta chains derived from one specimen sequenced in a study of blood T cells in healthy people across ages (dated by TCRdb to the mid-2010s). Library preparation used 5' RACE. Sequencing took place on an Illumina HiSeq 2500. A second PCR of roughly 7 to 12 cycles was run with a J-beta primer mix and a sample-barcoded 5' primer. TCRdb reprocessing: public reads trimmed at Q25 with fastp, clones called with MiXCR, in-frame beta chains kept. Each entry merges the rows of one CDR3 protein and shows their most common DNA and genes. The sample profile shows around 750,000 distinct CDR3 sequences; roughly 50% of them were found once. The top ten clones comprise roughly two fifths of the sample. What was sequenced was blood. Every receptor here comes from an older man in good health.

The genes are TRBV4-1 and TRBJ2-7; 11 bases fit TRBD2. The CDR3 runs 18 residues. Germline assignment: CDR1 MGHRA and CDR2 YSYEKL. V trimming: 0 bases; J trimming: 4 bases; junction bases outside the gene matches: 11. The CDR3 loop is CASSQDRAPGLAGYEQYF. The CDR3 region has the DNA TGCGCCAGCAGCCAAGATCGCGCCCCTGGACTAGCGGGTTACGAGCAGTACTTC.

The rearrangement joins TRBV7-9 to TRBJ2-4, with 9 nucleotides matching TRBD2. The closer fit of TRBJ2-5 to the DNA end suggests the J call may be wrong. There are 15 residues in the CDR3. CDR1 is SEHNR and CDR2 is FQNEAQ in the germline V gene (reference sequence). The DNA of the CDR3 is TGTGCCAGCAGCCCCAACGGGACTAGCTGGGAGACCCAGTACTTC. It encodes CASSPNGTSWETQYF.

This clonotype was seen only a few times. The chain is built from TRBV6-5 and TRBJ2-7; 8 bases fit TRBD2. Trimming took 0 bases from V and 2 from J; bases not matched to a gene: 6. The CDR3 runs 16 residues. The germline CDR1 and CDR2 sequences are MNHEY and SVGAGI. The CDR3 nucleotides read TGTGCCAGCAGTTACTCGACTAGCGCAGCCCCCTACGAGCAGTACTTC. It is translated as CASSYSTSAAPYEQYF.

This rearrangement joins TRBV6-1 to TRBJ2-3; the match to TRBD2 covers 10 bases. V dropped 7 bases and J dropped 4; count of bases not matched to a gene: 5. This CDR3 is built from 14 residues. CDR1 is MNHNS, CDR2 SASEGT, per germline. CDR3 sequence (DNA): TGTGCCAGCATAGCGGGAGGTCTGGCAGATACGCAGTATTTT. Its protein is CASIAGGLADTQYF.

The rearrangement joins TRBV27 to TRBJ2-7, with TRBD1 matching 8 bases. With V trimmed by 4 bases and J by 2 bases, 7 bases remained unmatched. The CDR3 contains 15 residues. Germline values: CDR1 MNHEY, CDR2 SMNVEV (reference sequence). Written as DNA, the CDR3 is TGTGCCAGCAGTTCAACCGACAGGGGCCCCTACGAGCAGTACTTC. Amino acids: CASSSTDRGPYEQYF.

The chain is built from TRBV20-1 and TRBJ2-4; no reliable D call. The germline gives CDR1 DFQATT, CDR2 SNEGSKA (reference sequence). The CDR3 is 15 residues long. With 0 bases removed from V and 1 base from J, the gap between germline ends came to 10 bases. The CDR3: CSARDQSTAKNIQYF. In nucleotides, the CDR3 is TGCAGTGCTAGAGATCAAAGCACCGCCAAAAACATTCAGTACTTC.

The chain combines TRBV11-2 with TRBJ1-1; D remains ambiguous. Trimming took off 4 bases at V and 4 bases at J, with 16 bases between the two ends. The V gene's germline CDR1 is SGHAT and CDR2 FQNNGV. The CDR3 is made up of 15 amino acids. The CDR3 nucleotides are TGTGCCAGCAGCTCACCCGGACGGGGAAGCACTGAAGCTTTCTTT. Translated: CASSSPGRGSTEAFF.

The chain has TRBV7-8 and TRBJ1-4; D gene ambiguous. There are 15 residues in the CDR3. CDR1 SGHVS and CDR2 FQNEAQ come from the germline V gene. V dropped 5 bases and J dropped 5 bases, with 15 bases sitting between them. The CDR3 is CASSNLTLSNEKLFF. The CDR3 DNA sequence: TGTGCCAGCAGCAACTTGACACTATCAAATGAAAAACTGTTTTTT.

Note on this clonotype: At one end the junction does not follow the germline gene, possibly because of a read error. The CDR3 nucleotides are TGTGCCTGCTCATCTCAGCGGGAGTACCAAGAGACCCAGTACTTC. Protein product: CACSSQREYQETQYF. This rearrangement joins TRBV18 to TRBJ2-5; 8 bases are a match to TRBD2. Germline lookup yields CDR1 KGHSH and CDR2 LQKENI. This CDR3 has 15 residues.

The J gene is TRBJ2-2, the V gene TRBV6-2 or TRBV6-3; TRBD1 might be the D (5 bases). This CDR3 has 15 amino acids. Germline V gene data show CDR1 as MNHEY and CDR2 as SVGEGT. The V end was cut by 1 base, the J end by 0 bases, with 6 bases between. The CDR3 nucleotides are TGTGCCAGCAGTTACTACAGGACGAACACCGGGGAGCTGTTTTTT. It encodes CASSYYRTNTGELFF.

The chain recombines TRBV10-3 with TRBJ2-7; 12 nucleotides match TRBD1. Per germline, CDR1 ENHRY and CDR2 SYGVKD. The CDR3 covers 14 residues. With V trimmed by 8 bases and J by 6 bases, 8 bases remained unmatched. CDR3 bases: TGTGCCATCGGACCCGGGACAGGGGGCGCCGAGCAGTACTTC. Translation gives CAIGPGTGGAEQYF.

The chain has TRBV28 and TRBJ1-5, with 7 bases matching TRBD1. The CDR3 has 15 amino acids. Germline V gene sequence: CDR1 MDHEN, CDR2 SYDVKM. Trimming cost V 7 bases and J 6 bases; bases outside gene matches: 12. This chain's CDR3 is CASTTTGARSQPQHF. The CDR3 DNA reads as TGTGCCAGCACTACAACAGGGGCAAGGAGTCAGCCCCAGCATTTT.

The chain carries TRBV29-1 and TRBJ1-1, with 12 bases that match TRBD1. J lost 4 bases, V lost 5 bases, and 8 bases had no gene match. Germline values: CDR1 SQVTM, CDR2 ANQGSEA. This CDR3 has 15 amino acids. CDR3 bases: TGCAGCGTTCACCGGGACAGGGGGCGGGCCACTGAAGCTTTCTTT. Translation gives CSVHRDRGRATEAFF.

The rearrangement uses TRBV20-1 and TRBJ2-7, with TRBD1 identical over 8 bases. Trimming cost V 5 bases and J 7 bases; bases outside gene matches: 10. The CDR3 has 13 residues. The V gene's germline CDR1 is DFQATT and CDR2 SNEGSKA (reference sequence). CDR3 residues: CSAPRTGSGEQYF. CDR3 DNA: TGCAGTGCTCCCCGGACAGGGAGTGGGGAGCAGTACTTC.

This clonotype was counted ten times or more. A much more abundant neighbour one base away suggests this may be a read error. V is TRBV12-3 or TRBV12-4 and J is TRBJ2-7, with TRBD2 matching 8 bases. This CDR3 spans 15 amino acids. V was pared by 5 bases and J by 7 bases, with 13 bases of the junction left unmatched. The CDR3 region is CASSPAGGGDNEQYF. The CDR3 DNA sequence: TGTGCCAGCAGTCCGGCGGGAGGTGGGGACAATGAGCAGTACTTC.

This chain links TRBV12-3 or TRBV12-4 with TRBJ1-2; D perhaps matches TRBD1 (6 bases). Between the trimmed V and J ends, which lost 1 base and 5 bases, there was a span of 14 bases. CDR3 length: 15 amino acids. CDR3 nucleotides: TGTGCCAGCAGTTTAGGAGGATCACAGGGTTATGGCTACACCTTC. Translation: CASSLGGSQGYGYTF.

The chain has TRBV29-1 and TRBJ2-1, with 14 bases aligning to TRBD2. Germline CDR1 reads SQVTM; CDR2 reads ANQGSEA. This CDR3 has 14 residues. V shed 6 bases and J 9 bases; nucleotides not matched to a gene: 7. The CDR3 reads CSVGLAGGMGEQFF. The DNA for the CDR3 is TGCAGCGTAGGACTAGCGGGAGGTATGGGTGAGCAGTTCTTC.

This clonotype showed up just a few times. The V and J genes are TRBV28 and TRBJ2-1; 9 nucleotides line up with TRBD2. The CDR3 spans 16 residues. V was clipped by 2 bases and J by 9 bases; unmatched bases: 11. The V gene's germline CDR1 is MDHEN and CDR2 SYDVKM. Here the CDR3 DNA reads TGTGCCAGCAGTTTAGTTGGGCTAGCGGGACTCGGTGAGCAGTTCTTC. This encodes CASSLVGLAGLGEQFF. The complete variable domain, with remaining parts taken from reference TRBV28 and TRBJ2-1, reads DVKVTQSSRYLVKRTGEKVFLECVQDMDHENMFWYRQDPGLGLRLIYFSYDVKMKEKGDIPEGYSVSREKKERFSLILESASTNQTSMYLCASSLVGLAGLGEQFFGPGTRLTVL.

At least ten counts were recorded for this clonotype. The rearrangement uses TRBV25-1 and TRBJ2-7, with 9 nucleotides matching TRBD2. Unmatched junction bases numbered 3, after V lost 6 bases and J lost 3 bases. The CDR3 sequence is 13 residues long. Germline CDR1 is MGHDK and CDR2 is SYGVNS. The CDR3 is CASRTSGVYEQYF. In DNA, the CDR3 is TGTGCCAGCAGGACTAGCGGTGTCTACGAGCAGTACTTC.

The chain employs TRBV7-2 and TRBJ2-5; TRBD1 matches at 8 bases. Germline CDR1 and CDR2: SGHTA and FQGNSA. The CDR3 totals 15 residues. With 5 bases clipped from V and 11 bases from J, the junction kept 16 bases outside the gene matches. In DNA form, the CDR3 reads TGTGCCAGCAGCAACCGGGCAGGGGGCCCCGCGAAGCAGTACTTC. It codes for CASSNRAGGPAKQYF.

The chain combines TRBV24-1 with TRBJ2-4; D possibly corresponds to TRBD1 (8 bases). The J call is doubtful: the DNA matches TRBJ2-7 better. Germline CDR1 is KGHDR and CDR2 is SFDVKD. The CDR3 is 15 amino acids. As DNA, the CDR3 is TGTGCCACCAGTGATTCGCACAGGGGGGGTTACGAGCAGTACTTC. Translating it yields CATSDSHRGGYEQYF.

This chain joins TRBV28 and TRBJ2-3; D possibly matches TRBD1 or TRBD2 (5 bases each). The ends were cut back, 0 bases at V and 1 base at J, with 11 bases in the middle. CDR3 length: 16 amino acids. Germline values: CDR1 MDHEN, CDR2 SYDVKM. The CDR3 region is CASSLWGDTGTDTQYF. The CDR3 DNA follows: TGTGCCAGCAGTTTATGGGGGGATACTGGCACAGATACGCAGTATTTT.

The J gene is TRBJ2-3, the V gene TRBV24-1, with 8 bases matching TRBD1. V lost 10 bases, J lost 4 bases, and 12 bases stayed unmatched. Germline CDR1 reads KGHDR; CDR2 reads SFDVKD. This CDR3 contains 15 residues. CDR3 amino acids: CATEGRQGTADTQYF. The CDR3 DNA reads as TGTGCCACGGAGGGGAGACAGGGGACAGCAGATACGCAGTATTTT.